This is a list of T cell receptor beta chains from one sample in a study of technical replicates of blood from a handful of donors. Only in-frame clones appear in the TCRdb table, and some are missing; sequencing was by immunoSEQ multiplex PCR. The table has about 83,000 clones, roughly 96% seen once; the top ten hold under 0.4%. The sequencing sample was made of T cells isolated from PBMCs. These receptors were obtained from a human donor in good health. Both conserved end residues are part of each CDR3. A D gene is named only where the DNA matches it firmly. Where a row states a size, it is once, few, many or the class of an expanded clone; other rows omit it.

>13|TRBV11-3|TRBJ2-7|NA|TRBD2
CASSLGTGGPPYF
TGTGCCAGCAGCTTAGGGACGGGGGGGCCGCCGTACTTC
>14|TRBV6-6|TRBJ1-2|once|NA
CASSPREAAYGYTF
TGTGCCAGCAGTCCCAGGGAAGCAGCGTATGGCTACACCTTC
>14|TRBV5-6|TRBJ1-4|once|NA
CASSLGQTNEKLFF
TGTGCCAGCAGCTTGGGACAGACTAATGAAAAACTGTTTTTT
>12|TRBV10-3|TRBJ1-2|once|NA
CAVHRAYYGYTF
TGTGCCGTCCACAGGGCTTACTATGGCTACACCTTC
>14|TRBV6-5|TRBJ1-1|NA|NA
CASSPDGGDTEAFF
TGTGCCAGCAGCCCAGACGGGGGTGACACTGAAGCTTTCTTT
>14|TRBV29-1|TRBJ2-3|NA|NA
CSVEGQGYTDTQYF
TGCAGCGTTGAAGGGCAGGGCTACACAGATACGCAGTATTTT
>15|TRBV5-1|TRBJ1-4|NA|TRBD1
CASSLAGTGKEKLFF
TGCGCCAGCAGCTTGGCCGGGACAGGGAAGGAAAAACTGTTTTTT
>17|TRBV11-2|TRBJ2-2|NA|TRBD2
CASSLDPTSANTGELFF
TGTGCCAGCAGCTTAGATCCTACTAGCGCGAACACCGGGGAGCTGTTTTTT
>15|TRBV5-1|TRBJ2-5|NA|NA
CASSWQHNNQETQYF
TGCGCCAGCAGCTGGCAACACAACAACCAAGAGACCCAGTACTTC
>14|TRBV6-1|TRBJ2-7|NA|NA
CASSGMESSYEQYF
TGTGCCAGCAGTGGTATGGAGAGCTCCTACGAGCAGTACTTC
>15|TRBV28|TRBJ2-3|NA|NA
CASSSQGFGIDTQYF
TGTGCCAGCAGTTCTCAGGGTTTCGGTATAGATACGCAGTATTTT
>14|TRBV4-1|TRBJ2-5|NA|NA
CASSQVADQETQYF
TGCGCCAGCAGCCAAGTAGCTGATCAAGAGACCCAGTACTTC
>14|TRBV6-1|TRBJ2-5|NA|NA
CASSAVLAEETQYF
TGTGCCAGCAGTGCGGTGTTGGCGGAAGAGACCCAGTACTTC
>13|TRBV28|TRBJ1-5|NA|NA
CASRGGANQPQHF
TGTGCCAGCAGGGGGGGGGCCAATCAGCCCCAGCATTTT
>13|TRBV5-1|TRBJ2-7|NA|TRBD1
CASSTRQGDEQYF
TGCGCCAGCAGCACAAGACAGGGGGACGAGCAGTACTTC